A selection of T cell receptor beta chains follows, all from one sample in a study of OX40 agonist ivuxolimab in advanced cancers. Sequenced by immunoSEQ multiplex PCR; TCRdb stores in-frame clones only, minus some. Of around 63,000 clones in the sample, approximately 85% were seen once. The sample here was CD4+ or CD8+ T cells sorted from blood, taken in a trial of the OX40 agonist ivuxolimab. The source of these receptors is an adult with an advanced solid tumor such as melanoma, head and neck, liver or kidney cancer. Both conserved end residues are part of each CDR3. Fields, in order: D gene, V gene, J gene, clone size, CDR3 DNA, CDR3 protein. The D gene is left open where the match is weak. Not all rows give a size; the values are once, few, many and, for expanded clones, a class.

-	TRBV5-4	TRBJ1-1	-	TGTGCCAGCAGCTTGGGTAGGAACACTGAAGCTTTCTTT	CASSLGRNTEAFF
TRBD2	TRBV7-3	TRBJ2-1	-	TGTGCCAGCAGCCCGGCTAGCGGGGACTACAATGAGCAGTTCTTC	CASSPASGDYNEQFF
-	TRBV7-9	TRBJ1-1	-	TGTGCCAGCAGCTTAGCTCTGGGGTCGGTGACTGAAGCTTTCTTT	CASSLALGSVTEAFF
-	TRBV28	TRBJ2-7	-	TGTGCCAGCAACCCCCTGGACAGAAACGAGCAGTACTTC	CASNPLDRNEQYF
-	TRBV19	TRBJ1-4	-	TGTGCCAGTAGCACCCGGTGGGGGAATGAAAAACTGTTTTTT	CASSTRWGNEKLFF
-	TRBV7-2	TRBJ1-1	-	TGTGCCAGCAGCCCAGGGCTAGGCACTGAAGCTTTCTTT	CASSPGLGTEAFF
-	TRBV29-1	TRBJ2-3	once	TGCAGCGTTGAGGACACGGGCCTTATGACAGATACGCAGTATTTT	CSVEDTGLMTDTQYF
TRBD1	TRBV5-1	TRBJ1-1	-	TGCGCCAGCAACCAAGACAGGGGAAAAGCTTTCTTT	CASNQDRGKAFF
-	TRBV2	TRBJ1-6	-	TGTGCCAGCAGGAGGCAGGGTTTTTTTCCGGTTAATTCACCCCTCCACTTT	CASRRQGFFPVNSPLHF
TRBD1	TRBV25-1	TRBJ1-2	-	TGTGCCAGCAGCCCAAGTTTTGGGACAGGGGACCTCTATGGCTACACCTTC	CASSPSFGTGDLYGYTF
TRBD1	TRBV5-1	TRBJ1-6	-	TGCGCCAGCAGCCTCGGGACAGGGGAGGGCTCCTATAATTCACCCCTCCACTTT	CASSLGTGEGSYNSPLHF
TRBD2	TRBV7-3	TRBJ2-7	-	TGTGCCAGCAGCGTTGGACTAGCGGGAACCCAGGAGCAGTACTTC	CASSVGLAGTQEQYF
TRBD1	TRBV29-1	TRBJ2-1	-	TGCAGCGTTTCCGGGACAGGGCTCCACAATGAGCAGTTCTTC	CSVSGTGLHNEQFF
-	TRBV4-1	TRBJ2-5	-	TGCGCCAGCAGCTCCGGGGGCCAAGAGACCCAGTACTTC	CASSSGGQETQYF
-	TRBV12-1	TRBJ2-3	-	TGTGCCAGCAGCATGTGGACTAGCGGGGGCTTAGGCACAGATACGCAGTATTTT	CASSMWTSGGLGTDTQYF
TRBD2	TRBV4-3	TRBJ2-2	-	TGCGCCAGCAGCTACCTTCTAGCGGGGCTGGAGGAGCTGTTTTTT	CASSYLLAGLEELFF
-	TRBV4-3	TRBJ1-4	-	TGCGCCAGCAGCCAAGCCCTTGTTAATGAAAAACTGTTTTTT	CASSQALVNEKLFF
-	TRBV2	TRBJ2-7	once	TGTGCCAGGGGTAGGCTCGACAGTTCCTACGAGCAGTACTTC	CARGRLDSSYEQYF
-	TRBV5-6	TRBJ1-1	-	TGTGCCAGCAGCTTGGAAAGGAACACTGAAGCTTTCTTT	CASSLERNTEAFF
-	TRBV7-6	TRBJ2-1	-	TGTGCCAGCAGCTCCCGTGGTTCTTACCGTTGGAATGAGCAGTTCTTC	CASSSRGSYRWNEQFF
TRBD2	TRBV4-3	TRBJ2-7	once	TGCGCCAGCAGCCAAGATCACGGGACTAGCGGGAGAAGCGAGCAGTACTTC	CASSQDHGTSGRSEQYF
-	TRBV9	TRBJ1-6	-	TGTGCCAGCAGCCCACTGGGGGGGCCGGGTAATTCACCCCTCCACTTT	CASSPLGGPGNSPLHF
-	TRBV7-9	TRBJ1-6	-	TGTGCCAGCAGCCCCCCTTCGACAGGAGCATCCCTCCACTTT	CASSPPSTGASLHF
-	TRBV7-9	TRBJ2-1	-	TGTGCCAGCAGCCAATCCTTAGCGCCGGACTACAATGAGCAGTTCTTC	CASSQSLAPDYNEQFF
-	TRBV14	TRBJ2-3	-	TGTGCCAGCAGCCGGGGGATTCTTACAGATACGCAGTATTTT	CASSRGILTDTQYF
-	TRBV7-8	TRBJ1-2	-	TGTGCCAGCAGTCGAGGGATTCGGTATGGCTACACCTTC	CASSRGIRYGYTF
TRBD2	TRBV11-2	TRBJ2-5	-	TGTGCCAGCAGCCGCGGGAGGGCCCAAGAGACCCAGTACTTC	CASSRGRAQETQYF
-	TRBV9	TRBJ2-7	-	TGTGCCAGCAGCCGCACAGGAGATCACTACTACGAGCAGTACTTC	CASSRTGDHYYEQYF
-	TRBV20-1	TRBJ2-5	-	TGCAGTGGGGTAGCGGTAGAGACCCAGTACTTC	CSGVAVETQYF
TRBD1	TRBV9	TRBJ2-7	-	TGTGCCAGCAGCCCGAGGGACAGGGGAACCTACGAGCAGTACTTC	CASSPRDRGTYEQYF
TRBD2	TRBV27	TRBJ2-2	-	TGTGCCAGCCATAGCGGGAGGGTAAACACCGGGGAGCTGTTTTTT	CASHSGRVNTGELFF